This passage covers 27 T cell receptor beta chains from one sample sequenced in a study of blood T cell repertoires in COVID-19 (TCRdb year 2020). Library preparation was by the immunoSEQ multiplex PCR assay. Held by TCRdb, this immuneACCESS table contains in-frame sequences only and omits some clones. Under half of the omission traces to an unresolved V gene where checked; the cause of the rest is unknown. The sample profile shows some 400,000 clones; roughly 86% of them were found once. The ten most abundant clones make up more than 9% of the sample. The source material was peripheral blood. The receptor set was obtained from a woman in her 30s with COVID-19, enrolled during active disease.

The chain recombines TRBV28 with TRBJ2-3; 10 bases line up with TRBD2. Trimming at V came to 4 bases and at J to 3 bases, leaving 7 bases not matched to a gene. The CDR3 spans 16 residues. CDR1 is MDHEN, CDR2 SYDVKM, per germline. CDR3 coding DNA: TGTGCCAGCAGTTCCCCGGCTAGCGGGAGTACAGATACGCAGTATTTT. It specifies CASSSPASGSTDTQYF. Looking up the rest from reference TRBV28 and TRBJ2-3 gives the full variable domain: DVKVTQSSRYLVKRTGEKVFLECVQDMDHENMFWYRQDPGLGLRLIYFSYDVKMKEKGDIPEGYSVSREKKERFSLILESASTNQTSMYLCASSSPASGSTDTQYFGPGTRLTVL.

The chain uses TRBV19 and TRBJ1-4, with 7 bases lining up with TRBD1. Germline V gene data show CDR1 as LNHDA and CDR2 as SQIVND (reference sequence). V lost 3 bases to trimming and J lost 5 bases; unmatched junction nucleotides: 6. This CDR3 spans 15 amino acids. For the CDR3, the DNA is TGTGCCAGTAGTATCATCGGCAGGGGGAATGAAAAACTGTTTTTT. It translates to CASSIIGRGNEKLFF.

CDR3 sequence reads: CASSGGTGYEKLFF. In DNA form, the CDR3 reads TGCGCCAGCAGCGGCGGGACAGGGTATGAAAAACTGTTTTTT. The chain combines TRBV5-1 with TRBJ1-4; TRBD1 matches 9 bases. From germline, CDR1 is SGHRS and CDR2 YFSETQ. Trimming cost V 4 bases and J 6 bases; bases outside gene matches: 4. CDR3 size: 14 residues. The full variable domain, rest sourced from reference TRBV5-1 and TRBJ1-4, is KAGVTQTPRYLIKTRGQQVTLSCSPISGHRSVSWYQQTPGQGLQFLFEYFSETQRNKGNFPGRFSGRQFSNSRSEMNVSTLELGDSALYLCASSGGTGYEKLFFGSGTQLSVL.

CDR3 amino acids: CAISEFIQATYGYTF. The CDR3 DNA is TGTGCCATCAGTGAGTTCATTCAGGCCACCTATGGCTACACCTTC. The chain links TRBV10-3 to TRBJ1-2; D unclear. This CDR3 is 15 amino acids long. The V gene's germline CDR1 is ENHRY and CDR2 SYGVKD. Trimming removed 1 base at V and 4 bases at J, with 13 bases between.

The rearrangement uses TRBV30 and TRBJ2-2; D perhaps matches TRBD1 (6 bases). Trimming cost V 2 bases and J 0 bases, with 10 bases left between them. CDR1 GTSNPN and CDR2 SVGIG come from the germline V gene (reference sequence). The CDR3 extends over 15 amino acids. CDR3 nucleotides: TGTGCCTGGAGTCCCGGGACATCGAACACCGGGGAGCTGTTTTTT. It translates to CAWSPGTSNTGELFF.

This sequence joins TRBV18 and TRBJ1-1; D gene uncertain. V lost 4 bases, J lost 4 bases, and 19 bases lay in between. Germline V lookup: CDR1 KGHSH, CDR2 LQKENI. This CDR3 is built from 16 residues. The CDR3 is CASSRNPGSTGTEAFF. The CDR3 region has the DNA TGTGCCAGCTCACGGAACCCCGGGTCGACGGGCACTGAAGCTTTCTTT.

This chain connects TRBV6-6 to TRBJ2-7, with unresolved D. Germline V gene sequence: CDR1 MNHNY, CDR2 SVGAGI (reference sequence). V was clipped by 6 bases and J by 5 bases, with 11 bases between them. CDR3 length: 12 residues. The CDR3 is CASSTNNNEQYF. The DNA of the CDR3 is TGTGCCAGCAGCACGAATAACAACGAGCAGTACTTC.

In the case of this clone: Other DNA sequences within the sample encode an identical CDR3. The chain recombines TRBV2 with TRBJ2-1; D gene unclear. This CDR3 comprises 15 residues. CDR1 and CDR2 from the germline V gene are SNHLY and FYNNEI. Trimming removed 4 bases from V and 0 bases from J, with 10 bases in between. The CDR3 spells CASSADRSSYNEQFF. The CDR3 nucleotides read TGTGCCAGCAGTGCCGACCGGAGCTCCTACAATGAGCAGTTCTTC.

The rearrangement uses TRBV27 and TRBJ2-5, with TRBD1 identical over 9 bases. The V and J ends lost 5 bases and 7 bases, in that order; junction bases with no gene match: 11. This CDR3 has 15 residues. Germline CDR1 is MNHEY and CDR2 is SMNVEV (reference sequence). The CDR3 sequence: CASSPDNRGQGTQYF. The DNA for the CDR3 is TGTGCCAGCAGTCCCGACAACAGGGGGCAGGGGACCCAGTACTTC.

The J gene is TRBJ1-3, the V gene TRBV5-4; perhaps TRBD1 as D (5 bases). The CDR3 runs 15 residues. The V end lost 0 bases, the J end lost 0 bases, and 7 bases lay between the germline ends. Germline values: CDR1 SGHNT, CDR2 YYREEE (reference sequence). Here the CDR3 reads CASSLDQGSGNTIYF. Written as DNA, the CDR3 is TGTGCCAGCAGCTTGGACCAGGGCTCTGGAAACACCATATATTTT.

This clone has just a few counts. The chain is built from TRBV5-4 and TRBJ2-2; D gene uncertain. CDR1 and CDR2 from the germline V gene are SGHNT and YYREEE (reference sequence). V lost 0 bases and J 7 bases, leaving 4 bases between the germline ends. The CDR3 contains 12 residues. In nucleotides, the CDR3 is TGTGCCAGCAGCTTGGACATCGGGGAGCTGTTTTTT. It codes for CASSLDIGELFF.

The chain links TRBV21-1 to TRBJ2-7; the table's D call of TRBD2 was not tested on the DNA. TRBV21-1 is shown as a pseudogene. The CDR3 covers 15 residues. CDR3 protein: CASSIRSGRVYEQYF. As DNA, the CDR3 is TGTGCCAGCAGCATTAGAAGCGGGAGGGTTTACGAGCAGTACTTC.

The chain has TRBV4-1 and TRBJ1-2; D is uncertain. Germline CDR1 MGHRA, CDR2 YSYEKL. Between the trimmed V and J ends, which lost 1 base and 2 bases, there was a span of 5 bases. This CDR3 comprises 13 residues. CDR3 in DNA: TGCGCCAGCAGCCAAGGTACAAACTATGGCTACACCTTC. It encodes CASSQGTNYGYTF.

The rearrangement joins TRBV29-1 to TRBJ2-3; 14 positions agree with TRBD2. The CDR3 has 14 amino acids. The germline V gene has CDR1 SQVTM and CDR2 ANQGSEA. The V gene end was trimmed by 7 bases and the J gene end by 4 bases; junction bases not matched to a gene: 4. The CDR3 here is CSAGTSGSPDTQYF. CDR3 coding DNA: TGCAGCGCAGGGACTAGCGGGAGTCCAGATACGCAGTATTTT.

This clone was seen a single time. This rearrangement joins TRBV7-9 to TRBJ1-1, with a possible D match to TRBD1 (5 bases). Germline V gene sequence: CDR1 SEHNR, CDR2 FQNEAQ (reference sequence). The CDR3 spans 17 residues. Trimming took off 5 bases at V and 10 bases at J, with 29 bases between the two ends. The CDR3: CASSHKIFYSRDLGAFF. The CDR3 DNA is TGTGCCAGCAGCCACAAGATCTTTTATAGTCGGGACTTGGGAGCTTTCTTT.

J is TRBJ2-7 and V is TRBV7-2; D ambiguous. Germline CDR1 and CDR2: SGHTA and FQGNSA. V shed 3 bases and J shed 3 bases, with 12 bases lying between them. This CDR3 contains 14 residues. CDR3 loop: CASSFQGTIYEQYF. In nucleotides, the CDR3 is TGTGCCAGCAGCTTTCAAGGAACTATCTACGAGCAGTACTTC.

This clone occurred once. This sequence joins TRBV18 and TRBJ1-2, with D hard to call. Per germline, CDR1 KGHSH and CDR2 LQKENI. This CDR3 contains 14 residues. V lost 1 base and J lost 1, with 7 bases in between. The CDR3 DNA is TGTGCCAGCTCACCACAGACTGTTAACTATGGCTACACCTTC. Protein product: CASSPQTVNYGYTF. Supplemented by reference TRBV18 and TRBJ1-2, the full variable domain reads NAGVMQNPRHLVRRRGQEARLRCSPMKGHSHVYWYRQLPEEGLKFMVYLQKENIIDESGMPKERFSAEFPKEGPSILRIQQVVRGDSAAYFCASSPQTVNYGYTFGSGTRLTVV.

The rearrangement joins TRBV19 to TRBJ2-2; TRBD1 is a possible D gene (6 bases). V gave up 6 bases and J gave up 1 base, with 9 bases separating them. CDR1 and CDR2 (germline): LNHDA, SQIVND (reference sequence). The CDR3 length is 14 residues. The CDR3 protein is CASSLDRNTGELFF. For the CDR3, the DNA is TGTGCCAGTAGCCTGGACAGGAACACCGGGGAGCTGTTTTTT.

The chain uses TRBV2 and TRBJ2-7, with TRBD1 identical over 7 bases. In germline, CDR1 is SNHLY, CDR2 FYNNEI. The CDR3 runs 15 residues. V trimming: 10 bases; J trimming: 3 bases; junction bases outside the gene matches: 15. The DNA of the CDR3 is TGTGCCAACAAGGACAGGATCTCCAACTACTACGAGCAGTACTTC. Translated, it gives CANKDRISNYYEQYF.

The chain recombines TRBV25-1 with TRBJ2-3, with TRBD2 matching over 9 bases. Germline loops: CDR1 MGHDK, CDR2 SYGVNS. V was pared by 8 bases and J by 5 bases, with 2 bases of the junction left unmatched. This CDR3 comprises 12 residues. The CDR3 sequence is CASRGGVDTQYF. The CDR3 DNA follows: TGTGCCAGCCGCGGGGGGGTAGATACGCAGTATTTT. The variable domain in full, with the rest retrieved from reference TRBV25-1 and TRBJ2-3, is EADIYQTPRYLVIGTGKKITLECSQTMGHDKMYWYQQDPGMELHLIHYSYGVNSTEKGDLSSESTVSRIRTEHFPLTLESARPSHTSQYLCASRGGVDTQYFGPGTRLTVL.

This chain links TRBV6-2 or TRBV6-3 with TRBJ2-7; 7 nucleotides line up with TRBD2. CDR3 length: 14 amino acids. Germline V CDR1 and CDR2: MNHEY, SVGEGT. Trimming at V came to 6 bases and at J to 3 bases, leaving 8 bases not matched to a gene. CDR3 region: CASSSGTTLYEQYF. In DNA, the CDR3 is TGTGCCAGCAGCTCCGGGACTACCCTCTACGAGCAGTACTTC.

The table lists this clone with a few counts. Given a much more abundant clone one base away, this may be a read error. The gene calls are TRBV5-8 and TRBJ2-2; D may be TRBD2 (5 bases). The germline V gene encodes CDR1 SGHTS and CDR2 YDEGEE. CDR3 length equals 13 residues. Trimming took off 5 bases at V and 0 bases at J, with 5 bases between the two ends. The CDR3 protein is CASSSANTGELFF. The CDR3 nucleotides are TGTGCCAGCAGTAGCGCGAACACCGGGGAGCTGTTTTTT.

The chain carries TRBV4-1 and TRBJ2-5; D is perhaps TRBD1 (5 bases). Germline values: CDR1 MGHRA, CDR2 YSYEKL. This CDR3 has 14 amino acids. Trimming pared 2 bases from V and 2 bases from J, leaving 9 bases between. The CDR3 reads CASSQRQGQETQYF. The CDR3 DNA sequence: TGCGCCAGCAGCCAAAGGCAGGGTCAAGAGACCCAGTACTTC.

The chain carries TRBV5-4 and TRBJ2-1; 10 bases agree with TRBD2. Germline V gives CDR1 SGHNT, CDR2 YYREEE (reference sequence). J lost 3 bases, V lost 1 base, and 4 bases had no gene match. The CDR3 covers 16 residues. DNA for the CDR3: TGTGCCAGCAGCTTGAGATGGACTAGCGGCTACAATGAGCAGTTCTTC. It is translated as CASSLRWTSGYNEQFF.

A word on this clone: It is unclear where the CDR3 begins or ends on the DNA, so no DNA is shown, and the CDR3 is as TCRdb lists it. This chain joins TRBV6-5 and TRBJ1-4. CDR1 is MNHEY, CDR2 SVGAGI, per germline. The CDR3 is 14 amino acids in total, end residues counted. The CDR3 loop is CASSSSSGREKLFF.

V usage is TRBV18 and J usage is TRBJ1-5; D remains ambiguous. The germline V gene encodes CDR1 KGHSH and CDR2 LQKENI. CDR3 length equals 13 residues. V shed 8 bases and J shed 3 bases, with 11 bases lying between them. The CDR3 here is CASIGRDNQPQHF. The CDR3 DNA follows: TGTGCCAGCATCGGACGGGACAATCAGCCCCAGCATTTT.

This clone came up a few times. The chain combines TRBV30 with TRBJ1-4, with a tentative D call TRBD1 (5 bases). CDR1 is GTSNPN, CDR2 SVGIG, per germline (reference sequence). The CDR3 loop spans 14 amino acids. The germline V and J ends were trimmed by 5 bases and 7 bases, with 17 bases remaining between them. CDR3 loop: CAWAGVGGFEKLFF. CDR3 bases: TGTGCCTGGGCCGGAGTGGGGGGGTTTGAAAAACTGTTTTTT.